What follows are 2 T cell receptor beta chains derived from one specimen sequenced in a study of shared clonotypes between healthy human individuals (TCRdb year 2020). Library preparation was by the immunoSEQ multiplex PCR assay. This is the immuneACCESS table as TCRdb keeps it, with only in-frame sequences that have V and J called. A part of the clones is gone; compared with another copy, unresolved V genes explain less than half, and the rest is unexplained. This sample gives around 640,000 clones in total; about 95% of them show up just once. The biggest ten clones account for 0.11% of the sample. CD8 naive samples were obtained by positive selection for CCR7 among CD45RO-negative cells, yielding a CD45RA+CCR7+ population from which TemRA cells were excluded. Sequenced input: naive CD8+ T cells sorted from blood. In light of the paper, this sample's cell subset or site label describes: CD45RA+CCR7+. Every receptor here comes from a woman in her twenties or thirties in good health.

This chain's CDR3 is CASSDWGFAGELFF. CDR3 coding DNA: TGTGCCAGCAGTGATTGGGGATTTGCCGGGGAGCTGTTTTTT. The chain has TRBV6-1 and TRBJ2-2; no definite D call. V was pared by 3 bases and J by 6 bases, with 11 bases between. Germline lookup yields CDR1 MNHNS and CDR2 SASEGT. This CDR3 has 14 residues.

The chain is built from TRBV6-1 and TRBJ1-2; D is unresolved. Trimming removed 1 base at V and 4 bases at J, with 10 bases between. Germline-derived CDR1 and CDR2 are MNHNS and SASEGT. The CDR3 is 14 residues long. CDR3 DNA: TGTGCCAGCAGTGAAGTAGCCCGGGTCTATGGCTACACCTTC. It codes for CASSEVARVYGYTF.